A selection of T cell receptor beta chains follows, all from one sample in a study of blood T cell repertoires in COVID-19. Produced via immunoSEQ multiplex PCR; TCRdb's table is partial and in-frame only. The sample holds approximately 180,000 clones, 89% seen once. Sequenced input: PBMCs or T cells enriched from blood (not recorded which). The source of these receptors is a woman aged 40 to 49 with acute COVID-19. CDR3s include the opening cysteine and the closing phenylalanine or tryptophan. Each record gives: CDR3 protein, CDR3 DNA, J gene, D gene, V gene, clone size. The D gene is left open where the match is weak. Clone size is stated in some rows and not others, as once, few, many or a class when expanded.

CASSQTSGSGNTQYF TGTGCCAGCAGCCAGACTAGCGGGAGCGGAAATACGCAGTATTTT TRBJ2-3 TRBD2 TRBV7-6 once
CASSPTGGWMNTEAFF TGTGCCAGCAGTCCGACAGGGGGGTGGATGAACACTGAAGCTTTCTTT TRBJ1-1 TRBD1 TRBV27 -
CASSLDSTKETQYF TGCGCCAGCAGCTTGGACTCAACTAAAGAGACCCAGTACTTC TRBJ2-5 - TRBV5-1 -
CASTAGPYTEAFF TGTGCCAGTACTGCAGGTCCTTACACTGAAGCTTTCTTT TRBJ1-1 - TRBV19 -
CASSPDPRRVFIEQYF TGTGCCAGCAGCCCCGACCCCCGCCGGGTCTTCATCGAGCAGTACTTC TRBJ2-7 - TRBV3-1/TRBV3-2 -
CASSQDQGQGATDTQYF TGTGCCAGCAGCCAAGATCAGGGCCAGGGGGCCACAGATACGCAGTATTTT TRBJ2-3 TRBD1 TRBV4-2 -
CASSSSSGGPLGETQYF TGTGCCAGCAGCTCCTCTAGCGGGGGCCCACTTGGGGAGACCCAGTACTTC TRBJ2-5 TRBD2 TRBV7-7 -
CASSLRDGNSPLHF TGTGCCAGCAGCTTGCGGGACGGAAATTCACCCCTCCACTTT TRBJ1-6 - TRBV7-9 -
CASSFRPATALNTEAFF TGTGCCAGCAGTTTCCGCCCGGCGACAGCCTTGAACACTGAAGCTTTCTTT TRBJ1-1 - TRBV27 -
CASSLNPGDEQYF TGTGCCAGCAGCTTGAATCCAGGGGACGAGCAGTACTTC TRBJ2-7 - TRBV11-2 -
CSVSDRGPNTEAFF TGCAGCGTTTCAGACAGGGGTCCAAACACTGAAGCTTTCTTT TRBJ1-1 TRBD1 TRBV29-1 -
CASSIGGADYGYTF TGTGCCAGTAGTATTGGAGGGGCTGACTATGGCTACACCTTC TRBJ1-2 - TRBV19 -
CASSIGTGGNNEQFF TGTGCCAGTAGTATAGGTACAGGGGGGAACAATGAGCAGTTCTTC TRBJ2-1 TRBD1 TRBV19 -
CASSADHSGNTIYF TGTGCCAGCAGCGCAGATCACTCTGGAAACACCATATATTTT TRBJ1-3 - TRBV5-4 once
CASSLSGGTDTQYF TGTGCCAGCAGCTTAAGCGGGGGCACAGATACGCAGTATTTT TRBJ2-3 TRBD2 TRBV7-9 once
CASSLEGNEKLFF TGTGCCAGCAGCTTGGAGGGGAATGAAAAACTGTTTTTT TRBJ1-4 - TRBV5-4 -
CASSRERGASYNEQFF TGTGCCAGCTCACGGGAGCGGGGGGCTAGCTACAATGAGCAGTTCTTC TRBJ2-1 TRBD2 TRBV18 -
CASSKDTERFNTGELFF TGTGCCAGCAGCAAGGATACGGAGCGATTTAACACCGGGGAGCTGTTTTTT TRBJ2-2 - TRBV21-1 once
CASSQIGGKGNTIYF TGTGCCAGCAGCCAAATAGGCGGTAAAGGAAACACCATATATTTT TRBJ1-3 - TRBV16 -
CASSSIYEQYF TGTGCCAGCAGCTCTATCTACGAGCAGTACTTC TRBJ2-7 - TRBV11-2 -
CASSQENSGGRRDTQYF TGCGCCAGCAGCCAAGAAAATAGCGGGGGGAGGAGGGATACGCAGTATTTT TRBJ2-3 TRBD2 TRBV4-1 -
CASSSTRGEVGETQYF TGTGCCAGCAGCTCAACGCGGGGGGAGGTTGGAGAGACCCAGTACTTC TRBJ2-5 TRBD2 TRBV7-9 -
CASSLGQGMGSYEQYF TGCGCCAGCAGCTTGGGACAGGGGATGGGCTCCTACGAGCAGTACTTC TRBJ2-7 TRBD1 TRBV5-1 few
CASSQVGQGDLNTEAFF TGCGCCAGCAGCCAAGTGGGACAGGGGGACCTGAACACTGAAGCTTTCTTT TRBJ1-1 TRBD1 TRBV4-1 -
CASNEWAQETQYF TGTGCCAGCAACGAGTGGGCCCAAGAGACCCAGTACTTC TRBJ2-5 - TRBV3-1/TRBV3-2 -
CASSDTPNTEAFF TGTGCCAGCAGTGACACACCGAACACTGAAGCTTTCTTT TRBJ1-1 - TRBV3-1/TRBV3-2 -
CASSLALATYNEQFF TGTGCCAGCAGCTTAGCCCTAGCGACCTACAATGAGCAGTTCTTC TRBJ2-1 - TRBV7-9 -
CASSPEGQSRYGYTF TGTGCCAGCAGCCCAGAAGGACAGTCTAGGTATGGCTACACCTTC TRBJ1-2 - TRBV9 few
CASSLNGGFSGANVLTF TGCGCCAGCAGCTTGAACGGCGGGTTCTCTGGGGCCAACGTCCTGACTTTC TRBJ2-6 - TRBV5-1 -
CASSSGQGVAASYEQYF TGTGCCAGCAGCTCTGGACAGGGGGTCGCCGCCTCCTACGAGCAGTACTTC TRBJ2-7 TRBD1 TRBV5-4 few
CASSKTSGRGDTQYF TGTGCCAGCAGCAAGACTAGCGGGAGGGGAGATACGCAGTATTTT TRBJ2-3 TRBD2 TRBV6-2/TRBV6-3 -
CATSGGDLRGYGYTF TGTGCCACCAGCGGAGGGGACCTCAGGGGCTATGGCTACACCTTC TRBJ1-2 - TRBV15 -
CASSPLAGTYEQYF TGTGCCAGCAGTCCTCTAGCGGGAACCTACGAGCAGTACTTC TRBJ2-7 TRBD2 TRBV28 -
CASKPGAYEQYF TGTGCCAGCAAGCCAGGGGCCTACGAGCAGTACTTC TRBJ2-7 - TRBV2 -
CASSTHSYNEQFF TGTGCCAGTAGTACCCACTCCTACAATGAGCAGTTCTTC TRBJ2-1 - TRBV19 -
CASRSPDGGYTEAFF TGTGCCAGCAGATCCCCGGACGGGGGGTACACTGAAGCTTTCTTT TRBJ1-1 - TRBV6-5 -
CASSQVQGFFSGYTF TGCGCCAGCAGCCAAGTACAGGGGTTTTTTAGTGGCTACACCTTC TRBJ1-2 TRBD1 TRBV4-1 -
CASSPASGTTDTQYF TGTGCCAGCTCACCAGCCAGCGGGACTACAGATACGCAGTATTTT TRBJ2-3 TRBD2 TRBV18 -
CASRLVAGGSHTDTQYF - TRBJ2-3 - TRBV12-2 -
CASSVAPGSGNTIYF TGTGCCAGCAGCGTAGCGCCCGGGAGCGGAAACACCATATATTTT TRBJ1-3 - TRBV9 -
CASSKDRGSPLHF TGTGCCAGCAGCAAAGACAGGGGATCACCCCTCCACTTT TRBJ1-6 TRBD1 TRBV9 -